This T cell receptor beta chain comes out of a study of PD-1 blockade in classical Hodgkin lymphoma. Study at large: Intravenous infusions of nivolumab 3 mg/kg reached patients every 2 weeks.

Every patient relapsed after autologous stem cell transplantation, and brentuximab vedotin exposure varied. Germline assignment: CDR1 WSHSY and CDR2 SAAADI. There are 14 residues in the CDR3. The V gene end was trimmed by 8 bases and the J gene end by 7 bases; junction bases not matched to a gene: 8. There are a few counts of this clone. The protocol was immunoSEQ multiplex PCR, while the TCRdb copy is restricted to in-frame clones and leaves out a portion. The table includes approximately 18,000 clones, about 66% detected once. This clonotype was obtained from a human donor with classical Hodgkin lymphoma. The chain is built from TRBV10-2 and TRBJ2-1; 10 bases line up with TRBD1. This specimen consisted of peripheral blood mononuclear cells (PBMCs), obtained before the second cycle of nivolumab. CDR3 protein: CASARTGGENEQFF. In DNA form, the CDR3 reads TGCGCCAGCGCTAGGACAGGGGGTGAGAATGAGCAGTTCTTC.